In this sample, the clone carrying this T cell receptor (beta chain) turned up many times. Its antigen is as yet unknown. The record originates from a study of Graves' ophthalmopathy and Graves' hyperthyroidism. General study points: Blood also contained most of the expanded thyroid clonotypes above 0.001 frequency.

As the template, RNA transcripts were used to amplify TCR beta CDR3 regions. Amplification began with first-round RT-PCR using HTBI primers, then second-round multiplex PCR was performed. One entry per CDR3 protein results from TCRdb running MiXCR on the multiplex PCR reads. The sample has about 1.1 million distinct CDR3 sequences, around a third seen once. Newly diagnosed, the hyperthyroidism patients had under 2 months' duration and were aged 18 to 65. Exclusion applied to patients with other autoimmune diseases, uncontrolled infections, pregnancy or lactation. The CDR3 sequence is 16 residues long. The V gene's germline CDR1 is SGHTA and CDR2 FQGNSA. V was cut by 2 bases and J by 3 bases, with 16 bases left in between.

The clonotype comes from an adult man with Graves' hyperthyroidism. This chain joins TRBV7-2 and TRBJ2-5, with D perhaps matching TRBD1 (5 bases). Specimen: peripheral blood or thyroid tissue (not recorded which). The CDR3 reads CASSLLGRVDEETQYF. The CDR3 DNA follows: TGTGCCAGCAGCTTATTGGGCAGGGTAGATGAAGAGACCCAGTACTTC.